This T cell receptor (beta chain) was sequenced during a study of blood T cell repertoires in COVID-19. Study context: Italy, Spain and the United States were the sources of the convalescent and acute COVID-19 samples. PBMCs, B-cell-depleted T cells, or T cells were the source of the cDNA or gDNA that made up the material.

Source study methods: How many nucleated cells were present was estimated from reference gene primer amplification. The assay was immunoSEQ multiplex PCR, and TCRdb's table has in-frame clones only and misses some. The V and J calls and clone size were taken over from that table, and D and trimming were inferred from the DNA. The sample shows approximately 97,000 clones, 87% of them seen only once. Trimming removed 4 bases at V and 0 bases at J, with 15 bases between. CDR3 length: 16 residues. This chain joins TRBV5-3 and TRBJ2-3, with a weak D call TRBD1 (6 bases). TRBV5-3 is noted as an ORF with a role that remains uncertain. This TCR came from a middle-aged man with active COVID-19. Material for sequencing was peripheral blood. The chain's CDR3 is CARSIRTGISTDTQYF. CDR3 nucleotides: TGTGCCAGAAGCATACGCACAGGGATTAGCACAGATACGCAGTATTTT.